This note documents a single T cell receptor (beta chain) sequence. The sample is drawn from a study of control samples from healthy donors and cancer patients. The CDR3 has 23 amino acids. V lost 6 bases to trimming and J lost 1 base, with 37 bases between them. From germline, CDR1 is MDHEN and CDR2 SYDVKM. TCRdb's table, derived via immunoSEQ multiplex PCR, lists solely in-frame clones and lacks some. The sample yields roughly 69,000 clones, 80% to 90% seen once. This sequence joins TRBV28 and TRBJ1-3, with a possible D match to TRBD1 (6 bases). Sequencing was performed on PBMCs. This sequence was found in a woman aged 45 to 65 with head and neck cancer. The CDR3 spells CASSYYRSPTGGVLGSSGNTIYF. Written as DNA, the CDR3 is TGTGCCAGCAGCTACTATAGGAGCCCGACAGGAGGGGTCTTGGGATCGTCTGGAAACACCATATATTTT.